These T cell receptor beta chains were read from a single sample in a study of T cells in Graves' hyperthyroidism and ophthalmopathy. TCRdb re-called the multiplex PCR reads through MiXCR, storing one row per CDR3 protein. In the table there are roughly 300,000 distinct CDR3 sequences, approximately 14% of which are singletons. Sequencing was performed on blood. Receptors were obtained from a woman in her twenties or thirties with Graves' hyperthyroidism. The CDR3 runs from the conserved cysteine through the conserved F or W. A D gene is named only where the DNA matches it firmly. A clone size is listed for some rows: how often the clone was seen (once, few, many), or a class if it is expanded.

>TRBJ2-1|many|-|TRBV11-3
TGTGCCAGCAGCTTACAGGGGTCCTACAATGAGCAGTTCTTC
CASSLQGSYNEQFF
>TRBJ2-1|many|-|TRBV20-1
TGCAGTGCTAGTAGTGAGAGCTCCTACAATGAGCAGTTCTTC
CSASSESSYNEQFF
>TRBJ2-1|many|TRBD2|TRBV2
TGTGCCAGCAGCGGCCGGTTGACTAGCGGGAGCGTAGGTATGGTTGGCAATGAGCAGTTCTTC
CASSGRLTSGSVGMVGNEQFF
>TRBJ1-3|many|-|TRBV11-2
TGTGCCAGCAGCTTACGCGGCGCAAACACCATATATTTT
CASSLRGANTIYF
>TRBJ2-7|few|-|TRBV28
TGTGCCAGCAGCCCCTTAGTGGGCGAGCAGTACTTC
CASSPLVGEQYF
>TRBJ1-2|many|-|TRBV12-3/TRBV12-4
TGTGCCAGCAGCCGGACTTCGAACTATGGCTACACCTTC
CASSRTSNYGYTF
>TRBJ2-7|-|-|TRBV7-6
TGTGCCAGCAGCCGAGGAAGGGGCGGCGAGCAGTACTTC
CASSRGRGGEQYF
>TRBJ1-2|few|TRBD1|TRBV7-9
TGTGCCAGCAGCACGGACAGGGCCCAGAATGGCTACACCTTC
CASSTDRAQNGYTF
>TRBJ2-1|many|TRBD2|TRBV11-2
TGTGCCAGCAGCTTAAGAGGTCTAGCGGACAATGAGCAGTTCTTC
CASSLRGLADNEQFF
>TRBJ2-3|many|-|TRBV12-3/TRBV12-4
TGTGCCAGCAGTTTAGAACAGGGTCCAGATACGCAGTATTTT
CASSLEQGPDTQYF
>TRBJ2-7|many|-|TRBV24-1
TGTGCCACCAGTGATATCTGGGCCGAGGGAATATTCTACGAGCAGTACTTC
CATSDIWAEGIFYEQYF
>TRBJ2-1|-|TRBD2|TRBV14
TGTGCCAGCAGCCAAGGTTTAGGGACTAGGAACAATGAGCAGTTCTTC
CASSQGLGTRNNEQFF
>TRBJ2-3|-|-|TRBV20-1
TGCAGTGCTAAACTTTGGGCCTACACAGATACGCAGTATTTT
CSAKLWAYTDTQYF
>TRBJ1-5|many|TRBD1|TRBV7-2
TGTGCCAGCAGCCAAAGACAGGGGTTGGGTCAGCCCCAGCATTTT
CASSQRQGLGQPQHF
>TRBJ2-7|many|-|TRBV27
TGTGCCAGCAGTTTACGAACCAGCCTCGACAGTAACGAGCAGTACTTC
CASSLRTSLDSNEQYF
>TRBJ2-1|-|TRBD2|TRBV28
TGTGCCGGCGGGGGGGCCCGGGGATCGGAGCAGTTCTTC
CAGGGARGSEQFF
>TRBJ2-1|few|-|TRBV20-1
TGCAGTGCTGGTGAGCGGGTGAAACAGTTCTTC
CSAGERVKQFF
>TRBJ2-7|many|TRBD2|TRBV7-9
TGTGCCAGCAGCCCGTCGAGCGGGGGCGAGCAGTACTTC
CASSPSSGGEQYF